Below, 15 T cell receptor beta chains from the same sample are listed, as sequenced in a study of OX40 agonist ivuxolimab in advanced cancers. Libraries were prepared by immunoSEQ multiplex PCR; TCRdb keeps only in-frame clonotypes and omits some of them. The sample contains under 85,000 clones, 75% to 85% of which appear only once. The sequenced sample was CD4+ or CD8+ T cells sorted from blood, obtained in a trial of the OX40 agonist ivuxolimab. All receptors derive from an adult with an advanced solid tumor such as melanoma, head and neck, liver or kidney cancer.

The chain uses TRBV27 and TRBJ2-6; D might be TRBD1 or TRBD2, each matching 6 bases. Per the germline V gene, CDR1 is MNHEY and CDR2 is SMNVEV (reference sequence). Between the trimmed V and J ends, which lost 6 bases and 4 bases, there was a span of 19 bases. The CDR3 has 17 amino acids. CDR3 nucleotide sequence: TGTGCCAGCAGATCTCTGGGGGGCCCCTGGGGGGCCAACGTCCTGACTTTC. Translation: CASRSLGGPWGANVLTF. The full variable domain, in which reference TRBV27 and TRBJ2-6 provide the parts outside the CDR3, is EAQVTQNPRYLITVTGKKLTVTCSQNMNHEYMSWYRQDPGLGLRQIYYSMNVEVTDKGDVPEGYKVSRKEKRNFPLILESPSPNQTSLYFCASRSLGGPWGANVLTFGAGSRLTVL.

This clone appeared many times. The chain couples TRBV28 to TRBJ1-2, with TRBD1 as a possible D gene (5 bases). This CDR3 comprises 13 residues. Germline V gene lookup returns CDR1 MDHEN and CDR2 SYDVKM. Trimming pared 5 bases from V and 0 bases from J, leaving 7 bases between. CDR3 residues: CASSQGSNYGYTF. CDR3 nucleotide sequence: TGTGCCAGCAGTCAGGGTTCTAACTATGGCTACACCTTC.

The chain combines TRBV23-1 with TRBJ2-7; 7 bases are shared with TRBD2. TRBV23-1 is classed as an ORF, of uncertain function. The CDR3 is 17 amino acids. Trimming cost V 2 bases and J 1 base; bases outside gene matches: 11. The CDR3 DNA sequence: TGCGCCAGCAGTCAAACCCCCGGCGGGAGTTCATCCTACGAGCAGTACTTC. This gives the protein CASSQTPGGSSSYEQYF.

This chain joins TRBV19 and TRBJ1-6; 9 bases line up with TRBD1. The CDR3 extends over 14 amino acids. Germline assignment: CDR1 LNHDA and CDR2 SQIVND (reference sequence). With 3 bases clipped from V and 8 bases from J, the junction kept 2 bases outside the gene matches. The CDR3 DNA sequence: TGTGCCAGTAGTATCCGGGACAGGGATTCACCCCTCCACTTT. Encoded protein: CASSIRDRDSPLHF.

The J gene is TRBJ2-3, the V gene TRBV11-2; weak D call: TRBD1 (6 bases). This CDR3 has 15 amino acids. Between the trimmed V and J ends, which lost 6 bases and 6 bases, there was a span of 19 bases. Germline V gene lookup returns CDR1 SGHAT and CDR2 FQNNGV. The CDR3 protein is CASREWGPPWDTQYF. The DNA for the CDR3 is TGTGCCAGCAGAGAATGGGGGCCCCCATGGGATACGCAGTATTTT.

The chain has TRBV9 and TRBJ2-3; 7 bases fit TRBD2. CDR1 is SGDLS and CDR2 is YYNGEE in the germline V gene. Trimming at V came to 4 bases and at J to 0 bases, leaving 8 bases not matched to a gene. CDR3 length: 16 residues. The CDR3 nucleotides are TGTGCCAGCAGCTTCCGTAGCGGGTCTAGCACAGATACGCAGTATTTT. It codes for CASSFRSGSSTDTQYF.

The rearrangement uses TRBV6-6 and TRBJ1-2; D is unclear. Germline CDR1 MNHNY, CDR2 SVGAGI (reference sequence). CDR3 length: 14 residues. V dropped 4 bases and J dropped 8 bases, with 17 bases sitting between them. The CDR3 DNA reads as TGTGCCAGCAGTTTCTCAGATCCATCTCCCGGCTACACCTTC. Encoded protein: CASSFSDPSPGYTF.

The V gene is TRBV7-2, the J gene TRBJ2-1; 8 bases map to TRBD2. Germline trimming cut 6 bases from V and 7 bases from J; bases unmatched to any gene: 11. This CDR3 contains 15 residues. The germline CDR1 and CDR2 sequences are SGHTA and FQGNSA. The CDR3: CASRSKGLVVNEQFF. The CDR3, as DNA: TGTGCCAGCAGATCCAAGGGACTAGTCGTTAATGAGCAGTTCTTC.

The chain links TRBV28 to TRBJ1-1; tentatively, D is TRBD1 (5 bases). The V and J ends lost 3 bases and 2 bases respectively, with 19 bases between them. Germline V gene lookup returns CDR1 MDHEN and CDR2 SYDVKM. This CDR3 is 17 amino acids long. The chain's CDR3 is CASSFALFRGRNTEAFF. Written as DNA, the CDR3 is TGTGCCAGCAGTTTCGCGCTTTTCCGGGGCCGTAACACTGAAGCTTTCTTT.

This sequence joins TRBV4-1 and TRBJ1-2, with D possibly matching TRBD1 (6 bases). Germline CDR1 reads MGHRA; CDR2 reads YSYEKL. The CDR3 sequence is 14 residues long. Trimming left V 5 bases short and J 3 bases short, with 13 bases between. The CDR3 DNA sequence: TGCGCCAGCAGCAAAACAGGGAGGGACTATGGCTACACCTTC. Residues: CASSKTGRDYGYTF.

The chain carries TRBV4-2 and TRBJ2-5; D possibly corresponds to TRBD2 (6 bases). The tail of the sequence fits TRBJ2-7 better, so the J call may be wrong. Germline-derived CDR1 and CDR2 are LGHNA and YNFKEQ. This CDR3 is 13 amino acids long. The CDR3 here is CASSLVDYYEQYF. CDR3 coding DNA: TGTGCCAGCAGCTTGGTGGACTACTACGAGCAGTACTTC.

The rearrangement uses TRBV9 and TRBJ2-2, with a possible D match to TRBD2 (6 bases). V shed 3 bases and J shed 6 bases, with 15 bases lying between them. Germline loops: CDR1 SGDLS, CDR2 YYNGEE. The CDR3 consists of 15 residues. CDR3 sequence reads: CASSATGSPPGELFF. CDR3 DNA sequence: TGTGCCAGCAGCGCCACCGGGAGCCCCCCCGGGGAGCTGTTTTTT.

The gene calls are TRBV5-1 and TRBJ1-2, with a tentative D call TRBD1 (5 bases). This CDR3 has 17 residues. Per germline, CDR1 SGHRS and CDR2 YFSETQ. Trimming took 0 bases from V and 7 from J, leaving 22 bases between them. The CDR3 bases are TGCGCCAGCAGCTTGGAATGGGGCAACAGGCGAGGTGGTGGCTACACCTTC. It yields the protein CASSLEWGNRRGGGYTF.

The rearrangement joins TRBV7-2 to TRBJ2-5; the D call may be TRBD1 or TRBD2 (5 bases each). The CDR3 spans 17 residues. V lost 0 bases and J 2 bases, leaving 16 bases between the germline ends. Per the germline V gene, CDR1 is SGHTA and CDR2 is FQGNSA. CDR3 amino acids: CASSLAPGAGKQETQYF. The CDR3 nucleotides are TGTGCCAGCAGCTTAGCCCCCGGGGCAGGCAAACAAGAGACCCAGTACTTC.

This chain links TRBV7-3 with TRBJ2-2; TRBD2 matches 12 bases. There are 17 residues in the CDR3. Trimming cost V 5 bases and J 5 bases; bases outside gene matches: 9. CDR1 SGHTA and CDR2 FQGTGA come from the germline V gene. CDR3 DNA: TGTGCCAGCAGCCTTCGACTAGCGGGAGATGGGACCGGGGAGCTGTTTTTT. This translates into CASSLRLAGDGTGELFF.